Reported below is one T cell receptor beta chain. Base qualities are not provided; no much larger clone lies one nucleotide away. Library generation was performed with the immunoSEQ multiplex PCR assay. For most patients, genomic DNA was isolated using the Qiagen DNeasy Blood and Tissue Kit and was shipped frozen to Adaptive Biotechnologies for TCR sequencing. Adaptive Biotechnologies carried out high-throughput TCR-beta CDR3 sequencing of genomic DNA for most patients. Concerning the study's data processing: Adaptive's ImmunoSEQ software was the source of the TCR sequencing data for about 18 patients, while three other patients were processed with MiXCR and VDJtools. To correct CD4 versus CD8 sorting errors, any sequence found in both subsets at a frequency ratio below 5:1 was removed. CDR3 nucleotide sequences shared by donor and recipient were removed because the origin of these sequences could not be assigned. Alloreactive clones required at least 2-fold expansion over unstimulated cells and minimum CFSE-low frequency of 0.002% (template counts) or 0.001% (read counts). Clones were considered mappable if detected in sequenced pre-transplant spleen, lymph node, or MLR CFSE-low populations of the donor or recipient. The cumulative frequency of alloreactive clones was calculated as a percentage of all sequences, weighted by copy number. The immuneACCESS repertoire file appears here via TCRdb, limited to in-frame rearrangements. These files lack a portion of the clones; in checked studies, under half of the deficit traces to unresolved V genes, and the cause of the others is not known. V, J and clone size reflect that table, while D and trimming were determined from the DNA. This sample holds approximately 14,000 clones; around a third were observed only once. Of the sample, around 2% is held by the ten largest clones.

This specimen's time point label, per the study, means: cells obtained before transplantation from donor or recipient. In mixed lymphocyte reactions, some 200,000 CFSE-labeled pre-transplant responders were plated with some 200,000 irradiated violet-dye-labeled stimulators and cultured for 5 to 6 days. Proliferating CD3+CD4+CFSE-low and CD3+CD8+CFSE-low responder cells were FACS-sorted on a BD Influx sorter after the mixed lymphocyte reaction. These data are taken from a study of graft-versus-host responses after intestinal transplantation listed by TCRdb under 2021. Regarding the study in general: Recipients received multivisceral, liver-intestinal, or isolated intestinal transplants. Instead of going to the commercial service, samples from a few later patients were sequenced in-house on an Illumina MiSeq and processed with MiXCR. Every recipient was given anti-thymocyte globulin induction, followed by around three years of maintenance tacrolimus and steroids. Alloreactive clones were identified by sequencing pre-transplant mixed lymphocyte reaction products and comparing them with unstimulated pre-transplant donor and recipient T cells. A peak of at least 4% donor T cells among recipient peripheral blood mononuclear cells was the definition used for donor T cell macrochimerism. The cohort enrolled about two dozen intestinal transplant recipients including one retransplant, and 3 patients lacking pretransplant specimens were excluded. After intestinal transplantation, graft-versus-host and host-versus-graft alloreactive T cell clones in the graft, circulation and bone marrow were tracked using bulk TCR-beta CDR3 sequencing.

Overall study results and their limits: The relatively low number and heterogeneity of intestinal transplant patients limited the conclusions. Peak levels of circulating GvH clones were associated with declines in HvG clones early after transplant. Patients with donor T cell macrochimerism had high GvH to HvG T cell clonal ratios in their allografts. GvH clones were detected in recipient bone marrow, and some of these GvH clones were observed earlier in ileal mucosa or blood, consistent with an intestinal mucosal origin.

Trimming leaves V shorter by 4 bases and J shorter by 0 bases, with the junction holding 5 bases beyond the gene matches. Measured from the cysteine to the phenylalanine, the CDR3 is 16 residues long. Solely the CDR3 DNA is kept, with 48 bases framed from the first base. CDR1 and CDR2, per the germline V gene, are MNHEY and SVGAGI. This sequence was found in a human patient who received an intestinal transplant. Sequencing was performed on alloreactive CD8+ T cells from a mixed lymphocyte reaction culture, taken before intestinal transplant. What this sample's cell subset or site label stands for: CFSE-low proliferating T cells sorted from roughly six-day pre-transplant mixed lymphocyte reaction (GvH or HvG direction). The V gene is TRBV6-5 and the J gene is TRBJ1-4, with 7 bases aligning to TRBD1. The nucleotides read TGTGCCAGCAGTTTTTCCGACAGGGCAACTAATGAAAAACTGTTTTTT. Its protein product is CASSFSDRATNEKLFF.